These T cell receptor beta chains were read from a single sample in a study of Ad26.COV2.S vaccination and SARS-CoV-2 variants. Data came from immunoSEQ multiplex PCR; TCRdb stores just in-frame clones and leaves some out. This sample carries some 330,000 clones, roughly 90% of them seen once, and the ten largest clones take about 5.4%. The specimen comprised peripheral blood, sampled in a trial of Ad26.COV2.S vaccine versus placebo. Every receptor here comes from a person between 18 and 65 years old who received the Ad26.COV2.S COVID-19 vaccine or a placebo. CDR3s include the opening cysteine and the closing phenylalanine or tryptophan. A D gene is named only where the DNA matches it firmly. Clone sizes are given selectively: once, few, many, or a class where the clone is expanded.

clone_size,j_call,cdr3_length,v_call,d_call,cdr3_nt,cdr3_aa
-,TRBJ1-2,14,TRBV5-8,-,TGTGCCAGCAGCTCGCTTGACAGGATCTATGGCTACACCTTC,CASSSLDRIYGYTF
-,TRBJ2-2,15,TRBV18,TRBD1,TGTGCCAGCCTGCCGGGACAGCAGAACACCGGGGAGCTGTTTTTT,CASLPGQQNTGELFF
-,TRBJ1-1,14,TRBV4-3,TRBD1,TGCGCCAGCAGCCAAGATGAGGGACAGCGTGAAGCTTTCTTT,CASSQDEGQREAFF
-,TRBJ1-5,13,TRBV18,-,TGTGCCAGCTCACAGGCGGGGGAGCAGCCCCAGCATTTT,CASSQAGEQPQHF
-,TRBJ1-5,17,TRBV6-2/TRBV6-3,-,TGTGCCAGCAGTTACTCAGGAAGGGGGAGGGGCGATCAGCCCCAGCATTTT,CASSYSGRGRGDQPQHF
-,TRBJ1-2,13,TRBV27,-,TGTGCCAGCAGTTTCTCAACGACCGGTGGCTACACCTTC,CASSFSTTGGYTF
-,TRBJ2-1,20,TRBV27,TRBD2,TGTGCCAGCAGTTTAAAGGTAGAGACTAGCGGGGCTCTCTACTACAATGAGCAGTTCTTC,CASSLKVETSGALYYNEQFF
-,TRBJ1-1,15,TRBV6-6,TRBD1,TGTGCCAGCATATACGACCGGACAGGCTTCACTGAAGCTTTCTTT,CASIYDRTGFTEAFF
once,TRBJ2-5,16,TRBV5-1,-,TGCGCCAGCAGCCCTAGTCCGCAGGGTAATCAAGAGACCCAGTACTTC,CASSPSPQGNQETQYF
few,TRBJ2-1,16,TRBV7-2,TRBD2,TGTGCCAGCAGCTGGACTAGCGGGGGTACGGGCAATGAGCAGTTCTTC,CASSWTSGGTGNEQFF
-,TRBJ1-2,15,TRBV7-8,-,TGTGCCAGCAGAGGACCGACCCGGGGGTCCTATGGCTACACCTTC,CASRGPTRGSYGYTF
once,TRBJ1-1,15,TRBV10-3,-,TGTGCCATCAGTGAGTCGAGGCAGCGGAACACTGAAGCTTTCTTT,CAISESRQRNTEAFF
once,TRBJ1-2,13,TRBV9,-,TGTGCCAGCAGCGCTTACACGGGTGGTGGCTACACCTTC,CASSAYTGGGYTF
-,TRBJ1-1,12,TRBV12-3/TRBV12-4,TRBD1,TGTGCCAGCAGTCCCGCCGGGACAGGAGCTTTCTTT,CASSPAGTGAFF
once,TRBJ2-3,15,TRBV12-5,-,TGTGCTAGTGGTTGGGGGCGGGGAAGCACAGATACGCAGTATTTT,CASGWGRGSTDTQYF
-,TRBJ2-2,17,TRBV13,TRBD1,TGTGCCAGCAGCTTTGGGACAGGGGGCATGTACACCGGGGAGCTGTTTTTT,CASSFGTGGMYTGELFF
-,TRBJ2-5,17,TRBV24-1,-,TGTGCCACCAGTGATTCCAGAGGGAGCGTGTACCAAGAGACCCAGTACTTC,CATSDSRGSVYQETQYF
-,TRBJ2-3,16,TRBV7-9,TRBD1,TGTGCCAGCAGCTCAGGACAGGGTACACAATATGATACGCAGTATTTT,CASSSGQGTQYDTQYF
-,TRBJ2-6,14,TRBV7-6,-,TGTGCCAGCAGCTTGAGCTCCGGGGCCAACGTCCTGACTTTC,CASSLSSGANVLTF
-,TRBJ1-4,13,TRBV30,-,TGTGCCCTTGGGAGACAGGCAGGGGAAAAACTGTTTTTT,CALGRQAGEKLFF
-,TRBJ1-5,15,TRBV24-1,-,TGTGCCACCACCACCAGTGGAAAAGGAGGTCAGCCCCAGCATTTT,CATTTSGKGGQPQHF
-,TRBJ2-1,12,TRBV11-2,TRBD1,TGTGCCAGCAGCCCGACAGGGGATGGATTGTTCTTC,CASSPTGDGLFF
-,TRBJ2-1,15,TRBV19,TRBD2,TGTGCCAGTAGTTCCAATTGGGGGAATAGCGGGGAGCAGTTCTTC,CASSSNWGNSGEQFF
-,TRBJ1-5,16,TRBV19,-,TGTGCCACCCGTGGGGCTGGAGGGGTCGGCAATCAGCCCCAGCATTTT,CATRGAGGVGNQPQHF
-,TRBJ2-1,13,TRBV5-1,-,TGCGCCAGCGGGAACCGGGGCCTCAATGAGCAGTTCTTC,CASGNRGLNEQFF
-,TRBJ2-1,17,TRBV9,TRBD2,TGTGCCAGCAGCCAAAATCCACTAGCGGGGACCTACAATGAGCAGTTCTTC,CASSQNPLAGTYNEQFF
-,TRBJ1-2,14,TRBV29-1,-,TGCAGCGCCGACCCCGGGACAAACATCTATGGCTACACCTTC,CSADPGTNIYGYTF
-,TRBJ2-5,17,TRBV9,-,TGTGCCAGCAGCGTAGAAAGGGGTGAGGAGCACCAAGAGACCCAGTACTTC,CASSVERGEEHQETQYF
-,TRBJ1-1,11,TRBV9,-,TGTGCCAGCAGCGCAGGGGCAGAAGCTTTCTTT,CASSAGAEAFF
-,TRBJ2-7,14,TRBV2,-,TGTGCCAGCAGTGAGGACAGTGGTGGTGAGAAGCAGTACTTC,CASSEDSGGEKQYF
few,TRBJ2-6,18,TRBV18,TRBD1,TGTGCCAGCTCACCTCTAGGGACAGGGTTCTCTGGGGCCAACGTCCTGACTTTC,CASSPLGTGFSGANVLTF
-,TRBJ2-5,12,TRBV10-3,-,TGTGCCATCAGTGAGTCGGGAGAGACCCAGTACTTC,CAISESGETQYF
once,TRBJ1-4,15,TRBV5-6,TRBD1,TGTGCCAGCAGCTTGGTAGTACAGGGGAGAAAAAAACTGTTTTTT,CASSLVVQGRKKLFF
once,TRBJ2-2,14,TRBV4-1,-,TGCGCCAGCAACAGGGGGGGATCCACCGGGGAGCTGTTTTTT,CASNRGGSTGELFF